This entry describes one TCR beta chain. The data originate from a study of blood T cell repertoires in COVID-19. Study at large: Specimens from acute and convalescent COVID-19 originated in the United States, Italy and Spain. In each case, the material was cDNA or gDNA derived from T cells, B-cell-depleted T cells, or PBMCs.

Study processing details: By means of reference gene primer amplification, nucleated cell counts were estimated. Some clones are missing from TCRdb's copy, which holds only in-frame ones; the method was immunoSEQ multiplex PCR. D and trimming come from the DNA, and the V and J calls and clone size come from that table. Seen here are 100,000 or so clones, 84% observed once, and the top ten hold about 10%. The CDR3 loop spans 14 amino acids. The V and J ends lost 0 bases and 7 bases respectively, with 16 bases between them. The germline V gene encodes CDR1 GTSNPN and CDR2 SVGIG (reference sequence). The sequence derives from a man aged 40-55 years with active or convalescent COVID-19. This chain joins TRBV30 and TRBJ2-7; D is possibly TRBD2 (7 bases). Sequenced input: peripheral blood. The DNA of the CDR3 is TGTGCCTGGAGTGTAGGGGGGGGGCCGAGTGAGCAGTACTTC. This encodes CAWSVGGGPSEQYF.